Here is one T cell receptor (beta chain) with its context. The sample belongs to a study of blood T cell repertoires in COVID-19. The table came from immunoSEQ multiplex PCR; TCRdb's copy has only in-frame clones and leaves some out. The sample comprises about 100,000 clones, about 91% of which are singletons, and 15% to 20% rests with the top ten. The germline V and J ends were trimmed by 0 bases and 13 bases, with 14 bases remaining between them. CDR1 is SGHRS, CDR2 YFSETQ, per germline. There are 13 residues in the CDR3. The receptor was isolated from a man aged 45-60 years with acute or convalescent COVID-19. The chain carries TRBV5-1 and TRBJ2-1, with no clear D. Sequenced: peripheral blood. The CDR3: CASSLALLGGQFF. The CDR3 DNA reads as TGCGCCAGCAGCTTGGCCTTGCTTGGCGGACAGTTCTTC.